Below, 13 T cell receptor beta chains from the same sample are listed, as sequenced in a study of vaccination and CD4 T cells after COVID-19. No antigen has been assigned to these receptors. This sample's treatment: approximately nine-day PBMC culture with coronavirus spike peptide pools or control peptides (ViraFEST assay). Sequenced with the Oncomine TCR Beta short-read assay was DNA taken from cultured CD4+ T cells. TCRdb recomputed calls from the PCR reads with MiXCR, one row per CDR3 protein. Of about 10,000 distinct CDR3 sequences in the sample, around 55% are singletons; the top ten hold approximately 16%. The sequencing input was CD4+ T cells from blood, cultured in vitro. The origin of the receptors is a human donor who had recovered from COVID-19.

This clonotype has just a few counts. The rearrangement joins TRBV12-3 or TRBV12-4 to TRBJ2-7; D is undetermined. The V end was cut by 7 bases, the J end by 0 bases, with 13 bases between. The CDR3 consists of 14 residues. CDR3 sequence: CASTDDLSSYEQYF. The CDR3 coding sequence is TGTGCCAGCACCGATGACCTCAGCTCCTACGAGCAGTACTTC.

The rearrangement uses TRBV6-2 or TRBV6-3 and TRBJ2-1, with TRBD1 as a possible D gene (5 bases). The CDR3 has 14 amino acids. Trimming shortened V by 5 bases and J by 2 bases, and 10 bases separated the two germline ends. In germline, CDR1 is MNHEY, CDR2 SVGEGT. The CDR3 sequence is CASSAGHTYNEQFF. The CDR3 DNA is TGTGCCAGCAGTGCCGGACATACCTACAATGAGCAGTTCTTC.

The genes are TRBV7-9 and TRBJ1-6; the match to TRBD1 covers 9 bases. The ends lost 4 bases at V and 6 bases at J; junction bases unmatched: 4. The CDR3 is 15 residues long. Germline V gene sequence: CDR1 SEHNR, CDR2 FQNEAQ (reference sequence). CDR3 sequence (DNA): TGTGCCAGCAGCTCGACAGGGGGAGGTAATTCACCCCTCCACTTT. Translated, it gives CASSSTGGGNSPLHF. The whole variable domain, remainder taken from reference TRBV7-9 and TRBJ1-6, is DTGVSQNPRHKITKRGQNVTFRCDPISEHNRLYWYRQTLGQGPEFLTYFQNEAQLEKSRLLSDRFSAERPKGSFSTLEIQRTEQGDSAMYLCASSSTGGGNSPLHFGNGTRLTVT.

The chain is built from TRBV12-3 or TRBV12-4 and TRBJ2-1; either TRBD1 or TRBD2 may supply D (6 bases each). Deletions cut 1 base from V and 7 bases from J, with 14 bases between. The CDR3 spans 15 residues. CDR3 protein: CASSLEGGLGNEQFF. The CDR3 coding sequence is TGTGCCAGCAGTTTAGAGGGGGGCCTGGGGAATGAGCAGTTCTTC.

V gene TRBV29-1 combines with J gene TRBJ2-5, with a possible D match to TRBD2 (5 bases). Per germline, CDR1 SQVTM and CDR2 ANQGSEA. The V and J ends lost 2 bases and 7 bases respectively, with 11 bases between them. The CDR3 loop spans 12 amino acids. The CDR3 nucleotides are TGCAGCGTTGAAACTAACCGGGGGACCCAGTACTTC. Amino acid sequence: CSVETNRGTQYF. The full variable domain, completed using reference TRBV29-1 and TRBJ2-5, is SAVISQKPSRDICQRGTSLTIQCQVDSQVTMMFWYRQQPGQSLTLIATANQGSEATYESGFVIDKFPISRPNLTFSTLTVSNMSPEDSSIYLCSVETNRGTQYFGPGTRLLVL.

The chain carries TRBV27 and TRBJ2-1; 7 bases are shared with TRBD1. The length of the CDR3 is 15 residues. Trimming took 5 bases from V and 5 from J; bases not matched to a gene: 9. Germline V gene data show CDR1 as MNHEY and CDR2 as SMNVEV (reference sequence). This chain's CDR3 is CASSPRQGRNNEQFF. The CDR3 nucleotides are TGTGCCAGCAGTCCGAGACAGGGTAGGAACAATGAGCAGTTCTTC.

The chain has TRBV4-2 and TRBJ2-4; a possible D gene is TRBD1 (6 bases). Trimming took 1 base from V and 4 from J, leaving 11 bases between them. Per germline, CDR1 LGHNA and CDR2 YNFKEQ. The CDR3 runs 15 residues. The CDR3 loop reads CASSQVRTEKNIQYF. The CDR3 DNA follows: TGTGCCAGCAGCCAAGTGCGGACAGAGAAAAACATTCAGTACTTC.

V is TRBV19 and J is TRBJ1-1; D unresolved. The CDR3 sequence is 13 residues long. With 0 bases removed from V and 1 base from J, the gap between germline ends came to 3 bases. CDR1 and CDR2 from the germline V gene are LNHDA and SQIVND (reference sequence). CDR3 bases: TGTGCCAGTAGTATAGAATGGAACACTGAAGCTTTCTTT. Amino acid sequence: CASSIEWNTEAFF.

This clonotype has only a few counts. The CDR3 spells CASMASWTGSSNTIYF. In DNA, the CDR3 is TGTGCCAGTATGGCGTCTTGGACAGGGAGTTCCAACACCATATATTTT. The V and J genes are TRBV19 and TRBJ1-3, with 8 bases lining up with TRBD1. The V and J ends lost 7 bases and 7 bases, in that order; junction bases with no gene match: 15. CDR1 is LNHDA, CDR2 SQIVND, per germline (reference sequence). The CDR3 runs 16 residues.

The CDR3 is CASSQEEYYGYTF. For the CDR3, the DNA is TGTGCCAGCAGCCAGGAGGAATACTATGGCTACACCTTC. This chain connects TRBV14 to TRBJ1-2; D uncertain. Germline assignment: CDR1 SGHDN and CDR2 FVKESK. Trimming pared 3 bases from V and 3 bases from J, leaving 8 bases between. The CDR3 has 13 residues. The whole variable domain, filled in from reference TRBV14 and TRBJ1-2, reads EAGVTQFPSHSVIEKGQTVTLRCDPISGHDNLYWYRRVMGKEIKFLLHFVKESKQDESGMPNNRFLAERTGGTYSTLKVQPAELEDSGVYFCASSQEEYYGYTFGSGTRLTVV.

A few counts support this clonotype. This chain connects TRBV6-1 to TRBJ2-5; tentatively, D is TRBD2 (6 bases). V was clipped by 6 bases and J by 1 base, with 15 bases between them. This CDR3 spans 15 amino acids. CDR1 MNHNS and CDR2 SASEGT come from the germline V gene. Here the CDR3 DNA reads TGTGCCAGCAGAATGACCGGGGGTAGCCAAGAGACCCAGTACTTC. Amino acids: CASRMTGGSQETQYF.

The gene calls are TRBV15 and TRBJ2-3; 8 nucleotides align to TRBD2. Germline lookup yields CDR1 LNHNV and CDR2 YYDKDF (reference sequence). The CDR3 loop spans 17 amino acids. J lost 4 bases, V lost 0 bases, and 9 bases had no gene match. The CDR3 DNA follows: TGTGCCACCAGCAGAGATTATGTAGCGGGGATGGCAGATACGCAGTATTTT. Protein sequence: CATSRDYVAGMADTQYF.

This clonotype appeared once. This chain links TRBV27 with TRBJ2-3, with TRBD1 identical over 8 bases. The CDR3 consists of 15 residues. From germline, CDR1 is MNHEY and CDR2 SMNVEV (reference sequence). J was trimmed by 5 bases and V by 5 bases; bases with no gene match: 9. In nucleotides, the CDR3 is TGTGCCAGCAGTCCCTACACAGGGGGTATAGATACGCAGTATTTT. It is translated as CASSPYTGGIDTQYF.